Each of the 23 T cell receptor beta chains below was sequenced from the same sample in a study of identical twins. TCRdb used MiXCR to reprocess the 5' RACE reads, holding one entry per CDR3 protein. The table includes under 350,000 distinct CDR3 sequences, roughly 8.6% detected once. This same sample was also part of a study on yellow fever vaccine responses in identical twins.

Sequencing used CD8+ T cells sorted from blood. The receptor set was obtained from a woman in her late teens or twenties in good health.

The sample holds many counts of this clonotype. This rearrangement joins TRBV20-1 to TRBJ2-3; D unresolved. The germline gives CDR1 DFQATT, CDR2 SNEGSKA (reference sequence). The CDR3 consists of 12 residues. Between the trimmed V and J ends, which lost 5 bases and 4 bases, there was a span of 10 bases. CDR3 DNA sequence: TGCAGTGCTCACCCAGAGGCAGATACGCAGTATTTT. Encoded protein: CSAHPEADTQYF.

The chain carries TRBV6-2 or TRBV6-3 and TRBJ2-6; 7 bases fit TRBD1. CDR1 is MNHEY, CDR2 SVGEGT, per germline. The CDR3 is 15 residues long. Trimming removed 6 bases from V and 3 bases from J; junction bases left unmatched: 5. The CDR3 region has the DNA TGTGCCAGCAGCGAGGGGGCTGATGGGGCCAACGTCCTGACTTTC. This translates into CASSEGADGANVLTF.

V gene TRBV7-9 combines with J gene TRBJ2-7; 10 nucleotides match TRBD1. Germline trimming cut 4 bases from V and 1 base from J; bases unmatched to any gene: 7. The germline V gene encodes CDR1 SEHNR and CDR2 FQNEAQ (reference sequence). This CDR3 comprises 16 residues. The CDR3 is CASSSKEGQGSYEQYF. The CDR3 coding sequence is TGTGCCAGCAGCTCAAAAGAGGGACAGGGGTCCTACGAGCAGTACTTC.

This chain links TRBV19 with TRBJ2-7, with 8 bases lining up with TRBD2. This CDR3 region has 17 residues. Per germline, CDR1 LNHDA and CDR2 SQIVND (reference sequence). The ends lost 5 bases at V and 0 bases at J; junction bases unmatched: 12. The CDR3 protein is CASSSKPPGLGSYEQYF. The DNA for the CDR3 is TGTGCCAGTAGTTCAAAACCGCCGGGACTAGGCTCCTACGAGCAGTACTTC. Drawing the rest from reference TRBV19 and TRBJ2-7, the complete variable domain is DGGITQSPKYLFRKEGQNVTLSCEQNLNHDAMYWYRQDPGQGLRLIYYSQIVNDFQKGDIAEGYSVSREKKESFPLTVTSAQKNPTAFYLCASSSKPPGLGSYEQYFGPGTRLTVT.

This clonotype was observed many times. This chain uses TRBV5-1 with TRBJ2-3; a weak D match, TRBD2 (6 bases). Germline-derived CDR1 and CDR2 are SGHRS and YFSETQ. The ends were cut back, 0 bases at V and 4 bases at J, with 9 bases in the middle. This CDR3 is built from 14 residues. CDR3 in amino acids: CASSLAAGPDTQYF. CDR3 in DNA: TGCGCCAGCAGCTTGGCGGCGGGGCCAGATACGCAGTATTTT.

The genes are TRBV7-8 and TRBJ2-1; the match to TRBD1 covers 7 bases. Germline V gene lookup returns CDR1 SGHVS and CDR2 FQNEAQ. Trimming took 2 bases from V and 5 from J; bases not matched to a gene: 9. The CDR3 runs 16 residues. The CDR3: CASSLWVTGTDNEQFF. In DNA, the CDR3 is TGTGCCAGCAGCTTATGGGTGACTGGGACAGACAATGAGCAGTTCTTC.

V usage is TRBV12-3 or TRBV12-4 and J usage is TRBJ2-1; the D is unclear. The CDR3 sequence is 13 residues long. The V gene lost 6 bases and the J gene lost 8 bases, with 14 bases spanning the gap. CDR3 sequence: CASRPGDGHEQFF. CDR3 bases: TGTGCCAGCAGGCCCGGTGATGGTCATGAGCAGTTCTTC.

This clonotype was detected ten times or more. This sequence joins TRBV3-1 and TRBJ2-5; TRBD2 is a possible D gene (6 bases). CDR3 length: 15 amino acids. CDR1 is LGHDT and CDR2 is YNNKEL in the germline V gene (reference sequence). Trimming removed 2 bases from V and 0 bases from J, with 10 bases in between. The CDR3 DNA reads TGTGCCAGCAGCCAACCTCGGGACTACCAAGAGACCCAGTACTTC. Translation: CASSQPRDYQETQYF.

The sample holds many counts of this clonotype. The J gene is TRBJ1-1, the V gene TRBV7-2; no clear D. The CDR3 loop spans 14 amino acids. Germline CDR1 reads SGHTA; CDR2 reads FQGNSA. V was shortened by 3 bases and J by 1 base, with 9 bases between the two germline ends. DNA of the CDR3: TGTGCCAGCAGCTTCCGGACGCCGAACACTGAAGCTTTCTTT. It encodes CASSFRTPNTEAFF.

This clonotype was recorded a few times. This sequence joins TRBV6-5 and TRBJ2-1, with no clear D. The germline gives CDR1 MNHEY, CDR2 SVGAGI. CDR3 length: 15 residues. With 0 bases removed from V and 5 bases from J, the gap between germline ends came to 11 bases. CDR3 bases: TGTGCCAGCAGTTACTCCTCTCGGGTTCACAATGAGCAGTTCTTC. Protein product: CASSYSSRVHNEQFF.

This clonotype was detected a few times. The V gene is TRBV20-1, the J gene TRBJ2-7; 8 bases fit TRBD1. The CDR3 has 15 amino acids. Germline V gene data show CDR1 as DFQATT and CDR2 as SNEGSKA (reference sequence). The junction had 15 bases not matched to a gene; V was cut back by 6 bases and J by 5 bases. CDR3 in amino acids: CSATPDRDSYDEQYF. The DNA of the CDR3 is TGCAGTGCCACTCCGGACAGGGACTCCTACGACGAGCAGTACTTC.

This clonotype was seen many times. J is TRBJ1-5 and V is TRBV9; D possibly corresponds to TRBD1 (6 bases). The CDR3 runs to 16 residues. V was clipped by 0 bases and J by 4 bases, with 14 bases between them. Germline-derived CDR1 and CDR2 are SGDLS and YYNGEE. CDR3 DNA: TGTGCCAGCAGCGTAGATGTGGGGGGCGCAAATCAGCCCCAGCATTTT. It specifies CASSVDVGGANQPQHF.

This clonotype was recorded many times. The V gene is TRBV4-3, the J gene TRBJ2-7; weak D call: TRBD2 (7 bases). The ends were cut back, 0 bases at V and 7 bases at J, with 19 bases in the middle. The CDR3 consists of 16 residues. Per the germline V gene, CDR1 is LGHNA and CDR2 is YSLEER. Here the CDR3 DNA reads TGCGCCAGCAGCCAAGATTTGGGGGGCGGGAGTTGGGAGCAGTACTTC. Protein sequence: CASSQDLGGGSWEQYF.

This clonotype has only a few counts. The chain recombines TRBV4-3 with TRBJ2-7; 8 bases are shared with TRBD2. This CDR3 contains 14 residues. V was clipped by 0 bases and J by 10 bases; unmatched bases: 8. CDR1 is LGHNA and CDR2 is YSLEER in the germline V gene. For the CDR3, the DNA is TGCGCCAGCAGCCAAGATCGACTAGCGAGTAATCAGTACTTC. It encodes CASSQDRLASNQYF.

The sample holds many counts of this clonotype. The genes are TRBV6-2 or TRBV6-3 and TRBJ2-2, with D possibly TRBD1 on 7 matching bases. The CDR3 has 15 amino acids. Germline V gives CDR1 MNHEY, CDR2 SVGEGT. Trimming cost V 6 bases and J 6 bases, with 17 bases left between them. CDR3 amino acids: CASRDPGQRAGELFF. CDR3 sequence (DNA): TGTGCCAGCAGGGACCCGGGACAGCGGGCCGGGGAGCTGTTTTTT.

With regard to this clonotype: One base away lies a much larger clone, so this may be a sequencing read error. The chain carries TRBV20-1 and TRBJ2-5, with 9 bases aligning to TRBD2. The CDR3 totals 14 residues. Germline V gene sequence: CDR1 DFQATT, CDR2 SNEGSKA (reference sequence). This chain's CDR3 is CGARLAGGRETQYF. The CDR3 nucleotides are TGCGGTGCTAGACTTGCGGGGGGGCGAGAGACCCAGTACTTC.

This clonotype was seen repeatedly, ten times or more. This chain connects TRBV4-3 to TRBJ2-3; 8 bases are a match to TRBD1. The V gene end was trimmed by 0 bases and the J gene end by 5 bases; junction bases not matched to a gene: 7. The CDR3 runs to 16 residues. The germline V gene has CDR1 LGHNA and CDR2 YSLEER. CDR3 nucleotides: TGCGCCAGCAGCCAAGAGGGCCAGGGGGCTAGAGATACGCAGTATTTT. This encodes CASSQEGQGARDTQYF.

Only one count was recorded for this clonotype. The rearrangement uses TRBV4-2 and TRBJ2-7; D is possibly TRBD2 (5 bases). V was shortened by 9 bases and J by 0 bases, with 18 bases between the two germline ends. This CDR3 is 15 amino acids long. CDR1 is LGHNA and CDR2 is YNFKEQ in the germline V gene. The CDR3 DNA is TGTGCCAGGGGCCCCGGGATAGGGAACTCCTACGAGCAGTACTTC. Translation gives CARGPGIGNSYEQYF.

This clonotype turned up a few times. This CDR3 reads CASGFGAGPGSEQFF. As DNA, the CDR3 is TGTGCTAGTGGTTTCGGGGCGGGGCCCGGGAGTGAGCAGTTCTTC. This rearrangement joins TRBV12-5 to TRBJ2-1; D may be TRBD2 (6 bases). The germline V gene encodes CDR1 LGHNT and CDR2 FRNRAP. This CDR3 contains 15 residues. Trimming stripped 3 bases from V and 9 bases from J, with 18 bases between.

Points on this clonotype: One end of the junction varies from germline; a read error may be responsible. The rearrangement joins TRBV7-2 to TRBJ2-7, with 7 bases that match TRBD1. Per the germline V gene, CDR1 is SGHTA and CDR2 is FQGNSA. The CDR3 consists of 12 residues. The CDR3 DNA follows: TGTGCCAGCAGCCTCCCCCTGACAGGGCTTTCCTTC. Residues: CASSLPLTGLSF.

Ten or more counts support this clonotype. This chain connects TRBV29-1 to TRBJ2-7; 7 bases are a match to TRBD1. This CDR3 contains 13 residues. Trimming took 6 bases from V and 0 from J; bases not matched to a gene: 5. Germline CDR1 is SQVTM and CDR2 is ANQGSEA. This chain's CDR3 is CSVGDSLSYEQYF. The CDR3 DNA reads TGCAGCGTGGGGGACAGTCTCTCCTACGAGCAGTACTTC.

This clonotype was counted between two and nine times. The rearrangement joins TRBV12-3 or TRBV12-4 to TRBJ1-1; D is undetermined. The V end was cut by 4 bases, the J end by 5 bases, with 11 bases between. This CDR3 spans 13 amino acids. The CDR3 protein is CASSSPYGTEAFF. The CDR3 DNA reads TGTGCCAGCAGTTCGCCCTATGGGACTGAAGCTTTCTTT.

The table lists this clonotype with many counts. CDR3 residues: CASSPGTNTFTDTQYF. CDR3 in DNA: TGCGCCAGCAGCCCCGGGACTAACACGTTCACAGATACGCAGTATTTT. The gene calls are TRBV5-1 and TRBJ2-3; 7 bases agree with TRBD2. V shed 4 bases, J shed 2 bases, and the junction held 10 bases outside the gene matches. Looked up from germline, CDR1 is SGHRS and CDR2 is YFSETQ. The CDR3 runs to 16 residues.